Each of the 25 T cell receptor beta chains below was sequenced from the same sample in a study of control samples from healthy donors and cancer patients (dated by TCRdb to the early 2020s). Receptor amplification or capture employed the immunoSEQ multiplex PCR assay. Drawn from immuneACCESS, this table holds only the in-frame rearrangements with V and J called that TCRdb kept. Clones are partly lost; checked studies trace under half to an unresolved V gene and leave the rest unexplained. This sample has about 29,000 clones in its table, and 87% of those were observed once. The ten biggest clones cover about 3.6% of the sample. The specimen was formalin-fixed, paraffin-embedded tissue. These receptors were obtained from a female donor with melanoma.

In this sample, this clone turned up a few times. The rearrangement links TRBV7-2 to TRBJ2-7; no reliable D call. CDR1 is SGHTA and CDR2 is FQGNSA in the germline V gene. This CDR3 contains 11 residues. The germline V and J ends were trimmed by 2 bases and 3 bases, with 2 bases remaining between them. The CDR3 nucleotides read TGTGCCAGCAGCTTATTCTACGAGCAGTACTTC. Its protein product is CASSLFYEQYF.

This chain links TRBV7-6 with TRBJ1-3; no clear D gene. The ends were cut back, 1 base at V and 0 bases at J, with 7 bases in the middle. This CDR3 has 15 amino acids. Germline CDR1 reads SGHVS; CDR2 reads FNYEAQ. The CDR3 here is CASSLGWSSGNTIYF. CDR3 nucleotides: TGTGCCAGCAGCTTAGGCTGGAGCTCTGGAAACACCATATATTTT.

The chain employs TRBV5-1 and TRBJ2-3; 12 bases line up with TRBD2. V shed 0 bases and J 3 bases; nucleotides not matched to a gene: 5. Germline assignment: CDR1 SGHRS and CDR2 YFSETQ. The CDR3 length is 17 residues. CDR3 sequence: CASSLEGLAGTTDTQYF. CDR3 in DNA: TGCGCCAGCAGCTTGGAAGGACTAGCGGGAACGACAGATACGCAGTATTTT.

The V and J genes are TRBV5-5 and TRBJ1-2; D is uncertain. This CDR3 is built from 15 residues. Germline V gives CDR1 SGHKS, CDR2 YYEKEE (reference sequence). Trimming shortened V by 4 bases and J by 8 bases, and 21 bases separated the two germline ends. CDR3 in amino acids: CASSPVGRTALGYTF. In nucleotides, the CDR3 is TGTGCCAGCAGCCCGGTTGGCAGGACTGCCTTGGGCTACACCTTC.

The V and J genes are TRBV4-1 and TRBJ2-6; D possibly matches TRBD1 or TRBD2 (5 bases each). CDR1 MGHRA and CDR2 YSYEKL come from the germline V gene. V was cut by 3 bases and J by 4 bases, with 16 bases left in between. This CDR3 spans 17 amino acids. The CDR3 loop reads CASSHEQVAGGANVLTF. CDR3 DNA sequence: TGCGCCAGCAGCCATGAACAGGTGGCGGGCGGGGCCAACGTCCTGACTTTC.

The chain couples TRBV7-2 to TRBJ2-7, with 7 bases matching TRBD2. The CDR3 sequence is 15 residues long. After removal of 0 bases from V and 7 bases from J, the junction contained 9 bases not matched to a gene. Germline assignment: CDR1 SGHTA and CDR2 FQGNSA. As DNA, the CDR3 is TGTGCCAGCAGCTTAGCACCCCTTCAACTAGCGGAGCAGTACTTC. This translates into CASSLAPLQLAEQYF.

J is TRBJ2-3 and V is TRBV6-5; 8 bases align to TRBD2. The CDR3 has 15 amino acids. V dropped 4 bases and J dropped 4; count of bases not matched to a gene: 7. The germline CDR1 and CDR2 sequences are MNHEY and SVGAGI. CDR3 residues: CASSSLAGGADTQYF. In nucleotides, the CDR3 is TGTGCCAGCAGTTCCCTAGCGGGTGGGGCAGATACGCAGTATTTT.

V is TRBV7-2 and J is TRBJ2-7; tentatively, D is TRBD2 (6 bases). The CDR3 totals 16 residues. The V gene's germline CDR1 is SGHTA and CDR2 FQGNSA. Trimming pared 5 bases from V and 9 bases from J, leaving 26 bases between. CDR3 loop: CASSPLGGRLLRGQYF. The DNA for the CDR3 is TGTGCCAGCAGCCCCCTCGGGGGTCGCCTTTTACGAGGGCAGTACTTC.

This clone was found once. The chain joins TRBV6-1 to TRBJ2-7; D uncertain. The CDR3 runs to 12 residues. V shed 2 bases and J shed 3 bases, with 5 bases lying between them. CDR1 is MNHNS and CDR2 is SASEGT in the germline V gene. The CDR3 protein is CASSEMRYEQYF. CDR3 coding DNA: TGTGCCAGCAGTGAAATGCGCTACGAGCAGTACTTC.

V and J are TRBV19 and TRBJ2-7; 7 bases line up with TRBD2. J gave up 3 bases and V 9 bases, and 17 bases lay outside the gene matches. The CDR3 length is 16 residues. Per the germline V gene, CDR1 is LNHDA and CDR2 is SQIVND (reference sequence). CDR3 sequence (DNA): TGTGCCAGCATTGAATGGTGGCGGGAGTTAGGCTACGAGCAGTACTTC. Amino acid sequence: CASIEWWRELGYEQYF.

This chain links TRBV3-1 (or the pseudogene TRBV3-2) with TRBJ1-4; perhaps TRBD1 as D (5 bases). Germline CDR1 is LGHDT and CDR2 is YNNKEL (reference sequence). V dropped 4 bases and J dropped 6 bases, with 12 bases sitting between them. This CDR3 comprises 14 residues. The CDR3 protein is CASSLRGYDEKLFF. Here the CDR3 DNA reads TGTGCCAGCAGCCTAAGGGGTTACGATGAAAAACTGTTTTTT.

The rearrangement uses TRBV4-1 and TRBJ2-2; D unclear. Trimming pared 0 bases from V and 2 bases from J, leaving 13 bases between. Germline V gene sequence: CDR1 MGHRA, CDR2 YSYEKL. The CDR3 has 17 amino acids. In DNA form, the CDR3 reads TGCGCCAGCAGCCAAGATCCGAGACACCTTAACACCGGGGAGCTGTTTTTT. It specifies CASSQDPRHLNTGELFF.

About this clone itself: This sample includes further DNA sequences coding for the same CDR3. The CDR3 here is CASSTGTVNQPQHF. Here the CDR3 DNA reads TGTGCCAGCAGCACCGGGACAGTCAATCAGCCCCAGCATTTT. The chain joins TRBV5-6 to TRBJ1-5; 7 bases are a match to TRBD1. This CDR3 comprises 14 residues. The germline CDR1 and CDR2 sequences are SGHDT and YYEEEE. Unmatched junction bases numbered 4, after V lost 4 bases and J lost 3 bases.

This clone has only a few counts. The J gene is TRBJ1-5, the V gene TRBV20-1, with D possibly matching TRBD1 (5 bases). CDR3 size: 18 residues. V lost 3 bases and J 0 bases, leaving 21 bases between the germline ends. CDR1 is DFQATT and CDR2 is SNEGSKA in the germline V gene (reference sequence). The CDR3 region has the DNA TGCAGTGCTAGTGACTTAGGGGATGGGGTTTATAGCAATCAGCCCCAGCATTTT. This encodes CSASDLGDGVYSNQPQHF.

The V gene is TRBV7-2, the J gene TRBJ2-2; maybe TRBD1 (6 bases). CDR1 SGHTA and CDR2 FQGNSA come from the germline V gene. The CDR3 has 12 residues. Trimming left V 6 bases short and J 9 bases short, with 11 bases between. CDR3 DNA: TGTGCCAGCAGTTTACAGGGTTGGGAGCTGTTTTTT. This gives the protein CASSLQGWELFF.

This clone came up a few times. CDR3 protein: CASSDRIYEQYF. The CDR3 bases are TGTGCCAGCAGCGACAGGATCTACGAGCAGTACTTC. The chain joins TRBV28 to TRBJ2-7; tentative D call: TRBD1 (6 bases). Germline V gives CDR1 MDHEN, CDR2 SYDVKM. This CDR3 comprises 12 residues. V dropped 6 bases and J dropped 3 bases, with 9 bases sitting between them.

This chain uses TRBV5-1 with TRBJ2-2; TRBD2 matches at 13 bases. This CDR3 is 18 amino acids long. Germline CDR1 and CDR2: SGHRS and YFSETQ. The V segment lost 4 bases and the J segment 5 bases; nucleotides outside the gene matches: 11. CDR3 protein: CASSIHLLAGGETGELFF. The CDR3 region has the DNA TGCGCCAGCAGCATACACCTACTAGCGGGAGGGGAGACCGGGGAGCTGTTTTTT.

Only a few counts were recorded for this clone. This chain uses TRBV6-6 with TRBJ2-1; 13 positions match TRBD2. The CDR3 is 18 amino acids. CDR1 MNHNY and CDR2 SVGAGI come from the germline V gene (reference sequence). V dropped 5 bases and J dropped 5; count of bases not matched to a gene: 12. The CDR3 DNA is TGTGCCAGCAGTCTCCCGGGACTAGCGGGATTGTTTGACAATGAGCAGTTCTTC. It specifies CASSLPGLAGLFDNEQFF.

This rearrangement joins TRBV6-5 to TRBJ1-2; perhaps TRBD1 as D (5 bases). The length of the CDR3 is 12 residues. Germline V gene data show CDR1 as MNHEY and CDR2 as SVGAGI. The V and J ends lost 8 bases and 7 bases respectively, with 14 bases between them. This CDR3 reads CASGLLGRGYTF. Written as DNA, the CDR3 is TGTGCCAGCGGACTCTTGGGACGTGGCTACACCTTC.

In its sample, this clone was seen once. The chain links TRBV7-2 to TRBJ2-7, with D unresolved. CDR1 and CDR2 (germline): SGHTA, FQGNSA. The CDR3 is 14 amino acids. The V end was cut by 1 base, the J end by 0 bases, with 7 bases between. The CDR3 coding sequence is TGTGCCAGCAGCTTAGGTCCGTTCTCCTACGAGCAGTACTTC. The encoded protein is CASSLGPFSYEQYF.

The gene calls are TRBV7-9 and TRBJ2-7; D might be TRBD2 (5 bases). The germline V gene has CDR1 SEHNR and CDR2 FQNEAQ (reference sequence). The V and J ends lost 4 bases and 0 bases respectively, with 10 bases between them. CDR3 length: 14 amino acids. Written as DNA, the CDR3 is TGTGCCAGCAGCTCCAGCGGATACTCCTACGAGCAGTACTTC. Its protein is CASSSSGYSYEQYF.

This clone was seen once. The chain has TRBV4-2 and TRBJ1-1; 8 bases are shared with TRBD1. CDR3 length equals 18 residues. The V gene end was trimmed by 0 bases and the J gene end by 8 bases; junction bases not matched to a gene: 17. From germline, CDR1 is LGHNA and CDR2 YNFKEQ. DNA for the CDR3: TGTGCCAGCAGCCAAGATGGACAGGGAAAGGGTCCCCTGGGGGAAGCTTTCTTT. Residues: CASSQDGQGKGPLGEAFF.

The V gene is TRBV7-9, the J gene TRBJ2-2, with 9 positions matching TRBD1. The CDR3 length is 18 residues. V gave up 4 bases and J gave up 0 bases; unmatched junction bases: 9. Germline V CDR1 and CDR2: SEHNR, FQNEAQ (reference sequence). CDR3 loop: CASSYLKGQGPNTGELFF. CDR3 in DNA: TGTGCCAGCAGCTACTTAAAGGGACAGGGACCGAACACCGGGGAGCTGTTTTTT.

The chain is built from TRBV19 and TRBJ2-6; D ambiguous. The CDR3 spans 13 residues. CDR1 is LNHDA, CDR2 SQIVND, per germline (reference sequence). V was clipped by 5 bases and J by 4 bases, with 6 bases between them. In DNA form, the CDR3 reads TGTGCCAGTAGTCCCCAGGGGGCCAACGTCCTGACTTTC. Its protein product is CASSPQGANVLTF.

This chain connects TRBV7-2 to TRBJ2-3; D perhaps matches TRBD2 (5 bases). Trimming left V 6 bases short and J 0 bases short, with 13 bases between. The CDR3 covers 15 residues. CDR1 is SGHTA and CDR2 is FQGNSA in the germline V gene. CDR3 region: CASSFSPGSTDTQYF. The CDR3 bases are TGTGCCAGCAGTTTCTCGCCGGGGAGCACAGATACGCAGTATTTT.